This T cell receptor (beta chain) originates from a study of CD8+ T cells in alopecia areata. Looking at the study overall: Treated patients were scored for severity by percent of scalp affected.

Sequencing used cDNA as its template, made by extracting RNA and reverse transcribing it. This table comes from immunoSEQ multiplex PCR, and its TCRdb copy is limited to in-frame clones, with some not included. The sample consists of 120,000 or so clones, over 60% of them appearing once. Treatment specified: oral pan-JAK inhibitor, 5-10 mg twice daily. Alopecia areata patients provided lesional scalp punch biopsies and peripheral blood. The V gene's germline CDR1 is MGHDK and CDR2 SYGVNS. This CDR3 spans 13 amino acids. Trimming took 6 bases from V and 1 from J; bases not matched to a gene: 2. The source material was CD4+ T cells sorted from blood, sampled at week 4, from a patient treated with tofacitinib. This sequence joins TRBV25-1 and TRBJ2-5; TRBD1 matches 7 bases. The source is a human donor with alopecia areata. Here the CDR3 reads CASRQGPQETQYF. The CDR3 DNA is TGTGCCAGCAGACAGGGGCCCCAAGAGACCCAGTACTTC.